This entry features one T cell receptor beta chain sequence. There is no known antigen for this receptor. Base-call qualities are not available, and no considerably larger clone is one nucleotide away. Using the deep immunoSEQ assay, multiplex PCR amplified TCR CDR3 regions from genomic DNA. Extracted genomic DNA from each cell subset was distributed evenly across all wells of several immunoSEQ 96-well plates, and each plate was treated as a replicate. For sorted subsets, each replicate PCR was loaded with 200 ng genomic DNA, equivalent to some 27,000 T cell genomes. The purified libraries were quantified using a Qubit 3.0 fluorometer, sized with a Bioanalyzer 2100, and then quantified again using the KAPA Library Quantification kit. Each immunoSEQ 96-well plate was sequenced on its own single-read 150-cycle Illumina NextSeq 550 flow cell. For the original study's pipeline: Because the immunoSEQ output held only junctional sequences and lacked quality scores, the filtering could not match the filtering applied to full-length reads. Sequences were annotated with PyIR, a Python wrapper for IgBLAST v1.9, and V/J genes and CDR3 were assigned using IMGT germline references. Reads were removed for weak V/J assignments (E-value above 1e-6), missing CDR3, stop codons, out-of-frame junctions, or ambiguous translated residues. V3J clonotypes were defined as sequences sharing an identical inferred V gene, J gene, and CDR3 amino acid sequence. Percentage overlap between repertoires was calculated by dividing the number of shared unique clonotypes by the size of the smaller repertoire. Repertoire richness was assessed with RTK rarefaction, the Chao1 estimator, and Recon v2.1 estimates of unobserved clonotypes. For all TCRbeta clonotypes obtained by the gDNA method from several donors, generation probabilities were computed with OLGA. TCRdb provides this immuneACCESS table in a form limited to in-frame rearrangements. Some clones are lacking; in checked studies, under half of them reflect an unresolved V gene, and why the rest are absent is not known. V and J calls and clone size are copied from that table; D and trimming were computed from the DNA. The sample yields a few million clones; 85% to 95% were counted once. The ten largest account for roughly 0.36% of the sample.

This specimen belongs to a study of shared clonotypes between healthy human individuals (dated by TCRdb to the early 2020s). Context from the whole study: A couple of women and a few men aged 18 to 49 years were included in the cohort. For each donor, CD4 naive and CD4 memory were each given three plates, CD8 naive was given two plates, and CD8 memory was given one plate. To estimate repertoire size and how much clonotype sharing occurs between individuals, the study deeply sequenced the blood TCR repertoires of several healthy adults. To increase sequencing depth and limit assay-specific biases, different laboratories used diverse techniques to prepare libraries and sequence TCR repertoires. Per donor, leukapheresis produced somewhere between about 0.8 and 9 billion PBMCs.

Study-wide conclusions, independent of this receptor: Naive subsets generally had larger estimated clonotype richness than memory subsets did. The small number of donors limited the genetic and exposure-history diversity represented. Based on pairwise subsampling, the degree of clonotype sharing among donors was expected to be affected by sequencing depth. When a few donors were compared, the shared fraction of clonotypes was roughly 5% for naive CD4, around 3.5% for naive CD8, about 2.5% for memory CD4, and about 0.36% for memory CD8. Even with the large sequencing depth, rarefaction of the sorted-subset datasets indicated that sequencing was incomplete. Sampling was restricted to blood, and TCR repertoires in tissues likely differ from the TCR repertoires found in blood. Compared with non-shared clonotypes, clonotypes shared by all four sorted-subset donors had higher generation probabilities.

Donors were healthy HIV-negative adults with no recently reported acute infections or vaccinations. Every donor was a Caucasian adult residing in Nashville, Tennessee, USA. CD4+ T cells were enriched by magnetic negative selection, after which naive cells were positively selected on CD45RA and the negative fraction was taken as the memory subset. Blood was collected by leukapheresis, and PBMCs were isolated by Ficoll-Histopaque density gradient centrifugation and then cryopreserved in liquid nitrogen vapor phase. Analytical flow cytometry was used to check the purity and quantity of every magnetically sorted T cell population. Genomic DNA was isolated from every sorted fraction and measured by UV absorbance on a Nanodrop 2000c. Reading from cysteine to phenylalanine, the CDR3 counts 14 amino acids. Only CDR3 DNA remains: 42 bases, in frame from the first base. The junction shows trimming of 8 bases on V and 4 bases on J, and the gene matches do not reach 7 bases of it. The germline V gene gives CDR1 as SNHLY and CDR2 as FYNNEI.

Recombination joined TRBV2 with TRBJ1-3; TRBD1 fits 8 bases in the junction. The sample taken for sequencing was naive CD4+ T cells from PBMCs. The label giving this sample's cell subset or site can be read as: CD45RA+ positively selected. This TCR was recovered from a man between 18 and 29 years old in good health. Some clones in this sample may be carry-over from other donors' samples. The base sequence is TGTGCCAGCTCCCCAGGGGGCGCCGGAAACACCATATATTTT. Its protein reads: CASSPGGAGNTIYF.